This paragraph covers one T cell receptor beta chain sequence. The sample belongs to a study of blood T cell repertoires in COVID-19. The CDR3 is made up of 14 amino acids. The trim removed 4 bases at V and 7 bases at J, leaving 9 bases unmatched. The germline V gene has CDR1 SGHRS and CDR2 YFSETQ. Original methodology: Estimation of nucleated cell counts relied on the amplification of reference gene primers. Assay used: immunoSEQ multiplex PCR; TCRdb lists only in-frame clones, some missing. V and J calls and clone size follow that table, whereas D and trimming were derived from the DNA. The sample records about 270,000 clones, around 93% being singletons. Recruitment covered roughly 22 US areas and drew participants whose ages spanned about 18 to 95 years. Researchers sorted participants into cohorts using their self-reported clinical history. Before they entered the study, exposed participants had met a COVID-19 case within 2 weeks.

The sequenced sample consisted of PBMCs or T cells enriched from blood (not recorded which). J is TRBJ1-2 and V is TRBV5-1, with 8 nucleotides matching TRBD1. The clonotype comes from a man between 35 and 55 years old who had been exposed to COVID-19. CDR3 coding DNA: TGCGCCAGCAGCATGGCAGGGGGCGCAGGTGGCTACACCTTC. Its protein is CASSMAGGAGGYTF.